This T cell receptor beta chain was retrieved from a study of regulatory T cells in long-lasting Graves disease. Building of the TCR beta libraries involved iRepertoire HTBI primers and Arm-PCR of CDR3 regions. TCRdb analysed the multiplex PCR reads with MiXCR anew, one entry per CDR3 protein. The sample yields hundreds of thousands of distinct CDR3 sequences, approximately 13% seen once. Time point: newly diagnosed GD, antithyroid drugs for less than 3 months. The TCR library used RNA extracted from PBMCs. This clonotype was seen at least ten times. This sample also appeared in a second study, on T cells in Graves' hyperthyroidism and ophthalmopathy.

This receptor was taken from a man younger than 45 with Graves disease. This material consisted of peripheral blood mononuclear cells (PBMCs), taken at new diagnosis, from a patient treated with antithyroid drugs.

The CDR3 DNA is TGTGCCAGCAGTAGATCGAGCTCCTACAATGAGCAGTTCTTC. Its translation is CASSRSSSYNEQFF. The chain has TRBV12-3 or TRBV12-4 and TRBJ2-1; D ambiguous. V lost 5 bases, J lost 0 bases, and 8 bases lay in between. CDR3 length equals 14 residues.